Presented here are 14 T cell receptor beta chains from one specimen sequenced in a study of blood T cells in healthy people across ages. For the second PCR, which ran for about 6 to 11 cycles, a sample-barcoded 5' primer and a J-beta primer mix were used. Each CDR3 protein is one row after TCRdb ran MiXCR on the 5' RACE reads. The data contain hundreds of thousands of distinct CDR3 sequences, about 24% of them seen just once; the ten biggest clones take up about 22%. The sequenced material came from blood. The receptor source for this set is a man aged 70 or older in good health.

The genes are TRBV10-3 and TRBJ1-4, with unresolved D. Germline assignment: CDR1 ENHRY and CDR2 SYGVKD. The CDR3 has 13 amino acids. Trimming removed 6 bases from V and 5 bases from J, with 10 bases in between. CDR3: CAISVDPNEKLFF. The CDR3 DNA follows: TGTGCCATCAGCGTAGACCCAAATGAAAAACTGTTTTTT.

The J gene is TRBJ2-3, the V gene TRBV12-3 or TRBV12-4; the match to TRBD2 covers 8 bases. This CDR3 comprises 12 residues. Trimming removed 6 bases from V and 11 bases from J; junction bases left unmatched: 7. CDR3 bases: TGTGCCAGCAGGAGCGGGGGCGTAAAGCAGTATTTT. Its protein is CASRSGGVKQYF.

This clonotype was detected a few times. The chain recombines TRBV20-1 with TRBJ2-3; D is perhaps TRBD2 (6 bases). The CDR3 spans 14 residues. Germline V CDR1 and CDR2: DFQATT, SNEGSKA (reference sequence). V lost 6 bases to trimming and J lost 2 bases, with 15 bases between them. CDR3 DNA sequence: TGCAGTGCAAACCGAGCGGGCGCCACAGATACGCAGTATTTT. Amino acid sequence: CSANRAGATDTQYF.

This chain joins TRBV28 and TRBJ2-3; 8 bases are a match to TRBD2. This CDR3 is 18 amino acids long. Trimming at V came to 4 bases and at J to 5 bases, leaving 17 bases not matched to a gene. From germline, CDR1 is MDHEN and CDR2 SYDVKM. CDR3 amino acids: CASSSPSGLGGAGDTQYF. In DNA form, the CDR3 reads TGTGCCAGCAGTTCGCCTTCGGGTCTCGGGGGGGCTGGAGATACGCAGTATTTT.

This clonotype was counted at least ten times. This rearrangement joins TRBV10-2 to TRBJ2-1; D remains ambiguous. Germline assignment: CDR1 WSHSY and CDR2 SAAADI. The CDR3 totals 14 residues. Trimming took off 2 bases at V and 3 bases at J, with 8 bases between the two ends. Here the CDR3 reads CASSEDGFYNEQFF. The CDR3, as DNA: TGCGCCAGCAGTGAGGACGGCTTCTACAATGAGCAGTTCTTC.

The gene calls are TRBV6-1 and TRBJ2-1; TRBD1 aligns across 7 bases. Germline values: CDR1 MNHNS, CDR2 SASEGT. The junction had 12 bases not matched to a gene; V was cut back by 6 bases and J by 7 bases. The CDR3 contains 15 residues. The CDR3 bases are TGTGCCAGCAGCCCCCCGAGACAGGGTAAAAATGAGCAGTTCTTC. As protein: CASSPPRQGKNEQFF.

The genes are TRBV7-3 and TRBJ2-1; 10 bases fit TRBD2. Trimming cost V 2 bases and J 6 bases; bases outside gene matches: 7. CDR1 and CDR2 from the germline V gene are SGHTA and FQGTGA. The CDR3 has 16 amino acids. DNA of the CDR3: TGTGCCAGCAGCTTAGCCCTAGCGGGAGCAGGCAATGAGCAGTTCTTC. This gives the protein CASSLALAGAGNEQFF.

The V call is TRBV2, the J call TRBJ2-5, with D perhaps matching TRBD2 (5 bases). Germline CDR1 is SNHLY and CDR2 is FYNNEI. V lost 7 bases and J 4 bases, leaving 10 bases between the germline ends. The CDR3 has 12 amino acids. Here the CDR3 DNA reads TGTGCCAGCACCGGGATAGGAGAGACCCAGTACTTC. The encoded protein is CASTGIGETQYF. The whole variable domain, filled in from reference TRBV2 and TRBJ2-5, reads EPEVTQTPSHQVTQMGQEVILRCVPISNHLYFYWYRQILGQKVEFLVSFYNNEISEKSEIFDDQFSVERPDGSNFTLKIRSTKLEDSAMYFCASTGIGETQYFGPGTRLLVL.

The CDR3, as DNA: TGCGCCAGCAGCTTGGACAGCTATAATTCACCCCTCCACTTT. Amino acids: CASSLDSYNSPLHF. The chain carries TRBV5-1 and TRBJ1-6, with D uncertain. CDR3 length equals 14 residues. V was shortened by 0 bases and J by 3 bases, with 4 bases between the two germline ends. Germline CDR1 SGHRS, CDR2 YFSETQ.

This sequence joins TRBV29-1 and TRBJ2-4; D is perhaps TRBD1 (6 bases). Germline CDR1 reads SQVTM; CDR2 reads ANQGSEA. The CDR3 runs to 17 residues. Trimming removed 1 base at V and 6 bases at J, with 22 bases between. CDR3 nucleotide sequence: TGCAGCGTTGAAGCTTGGTTCATGAGGGACAATGGAAACATTCAGTACTTC. Protein: CSVEAWFMRDNGNIQYF.

This clonotype was seen a few times. The chain combines TRBV28 with TRBJ2-1; perhaps TRBD2 as D (5 bases). This CDR3 spans 12 amino acids. The V gene's germline CDR1 is MDHEN and CDR2 SYDVKM. V was shortened by 7 bases and J by 7 bases, with 11 bases between the two germline ends. In DNA, the CDR3 is TGTGCCAGCAACCACGGGGTAAATGAGCAGTTCTTC. This codes for CASNHGVNEQFF.

The CDR3 loop reads CATRGVGTDTQYF. Written as DNA, the CDR3 is TGTGCCACCAGAGGTGTCGGAACAGATACGCAGTATTTT. V gene TRBV24-1 combines with J gene TRBJ2-3; D is unresolved. CDR1 is KGHDR and CDR2 is SFDVKD in the germline V gene. The CDR3 is 13 residues long. Trimming took off 7 bases at V and 3 bases at J, with 10 bases between the two ends.

In this sample, this clonotype turned up many times. V and J are TRBV6-6 and TRBJ1-4, with 8 bases that match TRBD1. The CDR3 runs 18 residues. The germline CDR1 and CDR2 sequences are MNHNY and SVGAGI (reference sequence). The J segment lost 2 bases and the V segment lost 2 bases, leaving 10 bases of the junction unmatched. CDR3 protein: CASSYGSGQGSTNEKLFF. For the CDR3, the DNA is TGTGCCAGCAGTTACGGTTCAGGACAGGGATCGACTAATGAAAAACTGTTTTTT.

CDR3 bases: TGCGCCAGCAGCCACGCAAGGACTGAAGCTTTCTTT. This translates into CASSHARTEAFF. This chain joins TRBV4-1 and TRBJ1-1; D gene ambiguous. Per the germline V gene, CDR1 is MGHRA and CDR2 is YSYEKL. This CDR3 comprises 12 residues. V was clipped by 3 bases and J by 5 bases, with 7 bases between them.